This T cell receptor beta chain was recorded in a study of type 1 regulatory T cells. Study summary: This in vitro CD4 product, T-allo10, is enriched for Tr1 cells and alloantigen-specific.

In the case of this clonotype: The antigen remains unidentified.

Using its own MiXCR run on the reads, TCRdb lists one record per CDR3 protein. The profile shows roughly 21,000 distinct CDR3 sequences, around 43% of them singletons. From germline, CDR1 is SGHRS and CDR2 YFSETQ. The CDR3 extends over 14 amino acids. V lost 2 bases and J lost 19; bases outside the gene matches: 15. The sequence came from a human donor in good health. Specimen: cultured T cells, either the whole culture or a sorted T cell fraction (not recorded which). The chain combines TRBV5-1 with TRBJ1-6; 7 bases line up with TRBD1. The CDR3 nucleotides are TGCGCCAGCAGCTTAACACAGGGGTTCCCACCGGAGCACTTT. As protein: CASSLTQGFPPEHF.